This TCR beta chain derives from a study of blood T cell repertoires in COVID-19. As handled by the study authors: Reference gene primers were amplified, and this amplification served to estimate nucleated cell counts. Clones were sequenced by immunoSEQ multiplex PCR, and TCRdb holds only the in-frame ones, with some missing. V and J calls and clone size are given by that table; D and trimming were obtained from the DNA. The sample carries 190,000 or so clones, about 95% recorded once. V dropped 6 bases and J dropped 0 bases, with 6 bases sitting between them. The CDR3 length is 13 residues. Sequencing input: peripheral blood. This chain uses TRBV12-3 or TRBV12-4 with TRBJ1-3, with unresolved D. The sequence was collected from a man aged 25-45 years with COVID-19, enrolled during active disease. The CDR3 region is CASRLSSGNTIYF. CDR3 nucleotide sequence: TGTGCCAGCAGACTGAGCTCTGGAAACACCATATATTTT.